This T cell receptor (beta chain) was identified in a study of T cells in Graves' hyperthyroidism and ophthalmopathy. Uncontrolled infection, other autoimmune disease, pregnancy or lactation disqualified patients from enrolment. TCR beta CDR3 sequences were amplified from RNA transcripts. The TCR CDR3 was amplified in a first-round RT-PCR using the HTBI primer set. MiXCR was run by TCRdb on the multiplex PCR reads, yielding one entry per CDR3 protein. The repertoire holds about 290,000 distinct CDR3 sequences, with roughly 13% as singletons. This clonotype was observed many times. Its antigen is as yet unknown. Study conclusions and caveats: Ophthalmopathy, which appeared later, was predicted by the model a median 6.5 months before onset.

The CDR3 has 13 residues. The germline CDR1 and CDR2 sequences are MNHNS and SASEGT. Trimming removed 6 bases from V and 5 bases from J, with 13 bases in between. Sequenced sample: blood. This TCR came from a middle-aged woman with Graves' hyperthyroidism. The genes are TRBV6-1 and TRBJ1-1; TRBD1 might be the D (5 bases). CDR3 nucleotide sequence: TGTGCCAGCAGACAGACAGTTAGGACTGAAGCTTTCTTT. This sequence encodes CASRQTVRTEAFF.